The 8 T cell receptor beta chains reported below all come from one sample, sequenced in a study of PD-1 blockade in mismatch repair-deficient tumors. The table came from immunoSEQ multiplex PCR; TCRdb's copy has only in-frame clones and leaves some out. This table has approximately 60,000 clones, 88% appearing once. The sample in question was peripheral blood, obtained 52 weeks after starting pembrolizumab. These receptors originate from an adult with mismatch repair-deficient cancer.

The V gene is TRBV30, the J gene TRBJ1-5, with D maybe TRBD1 (5 bases). CDR1 GTSNPN and CDR2 SVGIG come from the germline V gene (reference sequence). With 2 bases removed from V and 6 bases from J, the gap between germline ends came to 14 bases. The CDR3 is 14 amino acids. The CDR3 DNA reads as TGTGCCTGGAGTACTGCGGGGGAAACTCAGCCCCAGCATTTT. Protein: CAWSTAGETQPQHF.

The rearrangement joins TRBV11-2 to TRBJ2-7, with 10 positions matching TRBD2. V trimming: 3 bases; J trimming: 1 base; junction bases outside the gene matches: 15. CDR1 SGHAT and CDR2 FQNNGV come from the germline V gene. The CDR3 is 19 amino acids. The CDR3 sequence is CASSFSAWKAGGSSYEQYF. The CDR3, as DNA: TGTGCCAGCAGCTTTTCGGCTTGGAAAGCGGGAGGGTCTTCCTACGAGCAGTACTTC. The variable domain in full, completed from reference TRBV11-2 and TRBJ2-7, reads EAGVAQSPRYKIIEKRQSVAFWCNPISGHATLYWYQQILGQGPKLLIQFQNNGVVDDSQLPKDRFSAERLKGVDSTLKIQPAKLEDSAVYLCASSFSAWKAGGSSYEQYFGPGTRLTVT.

The chain carries TRBV5-4 and TRBJ2-7, with D possibly being TRBD1 or TRBD2 (6 bases each). The CDR3 is made up of 15 amino acids. The ends were cut back, 4 bases at V and 4 bases at J, with 18 bases in the middle. The germline V gene encodes CDR1 SGHNT and CDR2 YYREEE (reference sequence). CDR3 region: CASSGGPDRPYEQYF. The CDR3 region has the DNA TGTGCCAGCAGCGGGGGGCCGGACAGACCTTACGAGCAGTACTTC. Combining the CDR3 with reference TRBV5-4 and TRBJ2-7 gives the whole variable domain ETGVTQSPTHLIKTRGQQVTLRCSSQSGHNTVSWYQQALGQGPQFIFQYYREEENGRGNFPPRFSGLQFPNYSSELNVNALELDDSALYLCASSGGPDRPYEQYFGPGTRLTVT.

J is TRBJ2-7 and V is TRBV28, with 8 bases fitting TRBD2. Trimming cost V 5 bases and J 2 bases; bases outside gene matches: 14. The CDR3 loop spans 17 amino acids. CDR1 is MDHEN, CDR2 SYDVKM, per germline. Written as DNA, the CDR3 is TGTGCCAGCAGTCCCAGGCAGACCGCGGGGGGTCCCTACGAGCAGTACTTC. This sequence encodes CASSPRQTAGGPYEQYF.

The chain joins TRBV6-5 to TRBJ2-2; 7 positions match TRBD1. The germline CDR1 and CDR2 sequences are MNHEY and SVGAGI. The V segment lost 6 bases and the J segment 4 bases; nucleotides outside the gene matches: 8. This CDR3 contains 15 residues. The CDR3: CASRRDRVATGELFF. The CDR3 coding sequence is TGTGCCAGCAGAAGAGACAGGGTGGCCACCGGGGAGCTGTTTTTT.

The V and J genes are TRBV11-2 and TRBJ2-5; TRBD2 agrees at 11 bases. The V and J ends lost 0 bases and 5 bases, in that order; junction bases with no gene match: 5. The CDR3 contains 16 residues. Germline V gives CDR1 SGHAT, CDR2 FQNNGV. CDR3 DNA sequence: TGTGCCAGCAGCTTAGATAGCGGGAGGGCCAGGGAGACCCAGTACTTC. Protein product: CASSLDSGRARETQYF.

This CDR3 reads CASSLGVSEQYF. The CDR3 nucleotides read TGTGCCAGCAGCTTAGGGGTGAGCGAGCAGTACTTC. V usage is TRBV5-5 and J usage is TRBJ2-7; TRBD1 is a possible D gene (5 bases). The CDR3 contains 12 residues. V was shortened by 2 bases and J by 6 bases, with 9 bases between the two germline ends. In germline, CDR1 is SGHKS, CDR2 YYEKEE (reference sequence).

The chain joins TRBV10-3 to TRBJ2-2; 8 bases fit TRBD1. This CDR3 is 15 amino acids long. J was trimmed by 5 bases and V by 4 bases; bases with no gene match: 6. Germline V lookup: CDR1 ENHRY, CDR2 SYGVKD. This CDR3 is CAISVDRVGTGELFF. The DNA for the CDR3 is TGTGCCATCAGTGTGGACAGGGTCGGAACCGGGGAGCTGTTTTTT.